This T cell receptor (beta chain) was captured in a study of blood T cell repertoires in COVID-19. V shed 1 base and J 6 bases; nucleotides not matched to a gene: 4. The CDR3 spans 15 residues. The V gene's germline CDR1 is KGHSY and CDR2 FQNENV. Original processing notes: How many nucleated cells were present was estimated from reference gene primer amplification. Measured with immunoSEQ multiplex PCR; TCRdb has only the in-frame clones, and not every one. For V, J and clone size, that table is used; D and trimming come from the DNA. The repertoire has roughly 86,000 clones, about three quarters of them found once; the top ten carry roughly 8.2%.

The chain carries TRBV16 and TRBJ1-1, with TRBD1 identical over 11 bases. Sample: peripheral blood. This sequence was found in a man in his fifties who had recovered from COVID-19. In DNA form, the CDR3 reads TGTGCCAGCAGCCAATATGGGACAGGGGGTTCTGAAGCTTTCTTT. Encoded protein: CASSQYGTGGSEAFF.